A selection of T cell receptor beta chains follows, all from one sample in a study of shared clonotypes between healthy human individuals. Clones were read by immunoSEQ multiplex PCR, and TCRdb kept only the in-frame ones, dropping some. This table holds about 490,000 clones, roughly 80% found once. Sequenced input: PBMCs. The receptor set was obtained from a woman in her 40s in good health. Some clones in this sample may be carry-over from other donors' samples. Both conserved end residues are part of each CDR3. The size entry is marked missing in some rows and otherwise reads once, few, many or a size class.

clone_size | j_call | v_call | cdr3_aa
. | TRBJ1-4 | TRBV5-1 | CASSPATNEKLFF
few | TRBJ2-2 | TRBV6-6 | CASSPGLTTGELFF
. | TRBJ1-1 | TRBV7-2 | CASSPDRFGGTEAFF
. | TRBJ2-6 | TRBV5-4 | CASSLRGPGANVLTF
. | TRBJ2-2 | TRBV5-1 | CASSLERGHGELFF
. | TRBJ2-5 | TRBV27 | CASSLSGGVRETQYF
. | TRBJ2-5 | TRBV9 | CASSVGLAGSGETQYF
. | TRBJ1-1 | TRBV2 | CASSELGHNTEAFF
few | TRBJ2-3 | TRBV2 | CASSDGGGSTDTQYF
. | TRBJ2-7 | TRBV6-1 | CASSEVGSRARLSEQYF
few | TRBJ2-7 | TRBV28 | CASRIRLAGVREQYF
. | TRBJ1-1 | TRBV7-2 | CASSEGVHTEAFF
. | TRBJ2-2 | TRBV30 | CAWSGTSGTNTGELFF
. | . | TRBV4-2 | CASSQVSSGSYEQYF
. | TRBJ1-1 | TRBV5-1 | CASSSRPQGDTEAFF
. | . | TRBV6-4 | CASSPGTESYEQYF
. | TRBJ1-6 | TRBV9 | CASSVVSANSPLHF
. | TRBJ2-7 | TRBV5-1 | CASSLPGTGSYEQYF
. | TRBJ1-2 | TRBV6-1 | CASSDRDRGGYTF
. | TRBJ1-2 | TRBV5-5 | CASSLRDRDYGYTF
. | TRBJ2-1 | TRBV7-9 | CASSFSPPGLASNEQFF
. | TRBJ2-7 | TRBV29-1 | CSVVRTSGSSYEQYF
many | TRBJ2-3 | TRBV6-1 | CASKPSSTDTQYF
. | TRBJ2-1 | TRBV5-1 | CASSLETSVVSEQFF
once | TRBJ1-5 | TRBV28 | CASSATRTAQPQHF
. | TRBJ2-6 | TRBV18 | CASSPLGQLARSGANVLTF
. | TRBJ2-7 | TRBV28 | CASSLLQYEQYF
few | TRBJ1-2 | TRBV7-8 | CASSLVSSGGYTF
. | TRBJ2-7 | TRBV10-3 | CATKTGTYEQYF
. | TRBJ2-5 | TRBV7-9 | CASSLADETQYF
. | TRBJ2-7 | TRBV27 | CASKGAGSSYEQYF
. | TRBJ2-7 | TRBV5-1 | CASSLEARGGREQYF
few | TRBJ2-1 | TRBV7-2 | CASSANRDNEQFF
. | TRBJ2-6 | TRBV7-3 | CASSFTGVSGANVLTF
. | TRBJ2-3 | TRBV30 | CAWSVLGSGTQYF
. | TRBJ1-4 | TRBV7-9 | CASSPRGATNEKLFF
. | TRBJ2-1 | TRBV5-1 | CASSLGTASSYNEQFF
few | TRBJ1-4 | TRBV11-2 | CASSHRGGYGGNEKLFF
. | TRBJ2-7 | TRBV9 | CASSRGGRSSYEQYF
once | TRBJ1-4 | TRBV20-1 | CSALNDEKLFF